This T cell receptor beta chain was sequenced during a study of CD8+CD57+ T cells in acquired aplastic anemia. The CDR3 is 15 residues long. With 4 bases removed from V and 6 bases from J, the gap between germline ends came to 17 bases. The germline V gene encodes CDR1 KGHDR and CDR2 SFDVKD. Profiling of TCR beta VDJ combinations and CDR3 sequences used genomic DNA as template. TCRdb ran MiXCR on the reads and lists one entry per CDR3 protein. The sample has approximately 200,000 distinct CDR3 sequences; under 50% are singletons. By flow cytometry, patients selected for sequencing had shown an expansion of CD8+CD57+ cells. Severe acquired aplastic anemia was present in all patients. Patients had received no therapy at the time of blood sampling.

Source material: sorted CD4+, CD8+, or CD8+CD57+ T cells (not recorded which) from PBMCs. The genes are TRBV24-1 and TRBJ1-2; D might be TRBD1 (6 bases). This clonotype was obtained from a human donor with aplastic anemia. CDR3: CATSDPGGGQDGYTF. Here the CDR3 DNA reads TGTGCCACCAGTGACCCGGGTGGGGGACAAGATGGCTACACCTTC.